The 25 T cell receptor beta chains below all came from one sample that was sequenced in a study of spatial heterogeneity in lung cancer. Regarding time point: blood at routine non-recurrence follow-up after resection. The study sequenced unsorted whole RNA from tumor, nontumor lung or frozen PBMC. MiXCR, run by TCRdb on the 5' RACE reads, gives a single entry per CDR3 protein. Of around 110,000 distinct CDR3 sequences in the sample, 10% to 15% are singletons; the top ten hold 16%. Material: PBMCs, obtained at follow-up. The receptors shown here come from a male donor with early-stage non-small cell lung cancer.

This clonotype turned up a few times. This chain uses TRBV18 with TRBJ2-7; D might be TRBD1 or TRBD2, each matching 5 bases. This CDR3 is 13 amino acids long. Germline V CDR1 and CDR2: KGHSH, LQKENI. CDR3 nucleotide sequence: TGTGTCACCTTGGGGCCGGGCGGGTACGAGCAGTACTTC. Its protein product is CVTLGPGGYEQYF. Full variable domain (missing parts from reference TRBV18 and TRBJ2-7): NAGVMQNPRHLVRRRGQEARLRCSPMKGHSHVYWYRQLPEEGLKFMVYLQKENIIDESGMPKERFSAEFPKEGPSILRIQQVVRGDSAAYFCVTLGPGGYEQYFGPGTRLTVT.

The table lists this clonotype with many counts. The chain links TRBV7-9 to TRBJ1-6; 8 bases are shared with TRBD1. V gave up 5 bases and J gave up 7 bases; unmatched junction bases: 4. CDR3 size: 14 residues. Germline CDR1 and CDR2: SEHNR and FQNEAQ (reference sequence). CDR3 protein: CASSAGGENSPLHF. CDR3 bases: TGTGCCAGCAGCGCAGGGGGCGAGAATTCACCCCTCCACTTT.

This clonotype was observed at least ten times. In DNA form, the CDR3 reads TGCAGTGCTAGAGTACTCGATGTCGATCAGCCCCAGCATTTT. Translation: CSARVLDVDQPQHF. The V gene is TRBV20-1, the J gene TRBJ1-5; D remains ambiguous. From germline, CDR1 is DFQATT and CDR2 SNEGSKA (reference sequence). This CDR3 is 14 amino acids long. The V end lost 1 base, the J end lost 5 bases, and 12 bases lay between the germline ends.

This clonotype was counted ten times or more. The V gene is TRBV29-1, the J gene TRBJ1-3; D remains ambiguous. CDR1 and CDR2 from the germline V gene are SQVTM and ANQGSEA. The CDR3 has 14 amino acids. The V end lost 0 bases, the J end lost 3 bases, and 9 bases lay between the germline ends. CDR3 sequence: CSVEERRSGNTIYF. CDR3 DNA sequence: TGCAGCGTTGAAGAACGGCGCAGTGGAAACACCATATATTTT.

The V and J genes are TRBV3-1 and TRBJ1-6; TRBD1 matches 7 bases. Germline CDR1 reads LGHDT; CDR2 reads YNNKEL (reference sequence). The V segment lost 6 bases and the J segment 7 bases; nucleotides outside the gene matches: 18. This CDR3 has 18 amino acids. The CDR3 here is CASSSTLASQGHNSPLHF. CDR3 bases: TGTGCCAGCAGTTCCACCTTAGCCTCACAGGGGCACAATTCACCCCTCCACTTT.

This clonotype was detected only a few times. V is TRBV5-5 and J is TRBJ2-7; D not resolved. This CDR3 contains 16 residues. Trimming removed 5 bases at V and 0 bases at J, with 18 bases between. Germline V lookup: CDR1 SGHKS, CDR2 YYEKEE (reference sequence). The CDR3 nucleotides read TGTGCCAGCAGGTTTGACTTCGGTCTCAGCTCCTACGAGCAGTACTTC. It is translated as CASRFDFGLSSYEQYF.

CDR3 DNA sequence: TGCAGTGCTCATCGACCGGGACTAGCGACCTACAATGAGCAGTTCTTC. Its protein is CSAHRPGLATYNEQFF. This chain joins TRBV20-1 and TRBJ2-1, with 10 bases fitting TRBD2. V trimming: 5 bases; J trimming: 2 bases; junction bases outside the gene matches: 9. Per the germline V gene, CDR1 is DFQATT and CDR2 is SNEGSKA (reference sequence). The CDR3 sequence is 16 residues long.

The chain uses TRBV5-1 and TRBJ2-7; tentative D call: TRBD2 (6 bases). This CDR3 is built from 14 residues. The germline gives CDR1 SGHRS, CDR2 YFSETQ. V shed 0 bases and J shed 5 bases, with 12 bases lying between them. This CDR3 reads CASSLDGRRNEQYF. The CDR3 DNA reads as TGCGCCAGCAGCTTGGATGGGAGGAGGAACGAGCAGTACTTC. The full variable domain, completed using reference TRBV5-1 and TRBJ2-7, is KAGVTQTPRYLIKTRGQQVTLSCSPISGHRSVSWYQQTPGQGLQFLFEYFSETQRNKGNFPGRFSGRQFSNSRSEMNVSTLELGDSALYLCASSLDGRRNEQYFGPGTRLTVT.

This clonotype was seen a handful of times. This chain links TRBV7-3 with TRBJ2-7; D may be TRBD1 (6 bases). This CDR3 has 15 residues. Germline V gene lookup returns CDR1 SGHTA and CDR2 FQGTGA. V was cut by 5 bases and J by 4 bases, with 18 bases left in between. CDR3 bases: TGTGCCAGCAGCCCCCAGGGGAGCCCCACTTACGAGCAGTACTTC. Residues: CASSPQGSPTYEQYF.

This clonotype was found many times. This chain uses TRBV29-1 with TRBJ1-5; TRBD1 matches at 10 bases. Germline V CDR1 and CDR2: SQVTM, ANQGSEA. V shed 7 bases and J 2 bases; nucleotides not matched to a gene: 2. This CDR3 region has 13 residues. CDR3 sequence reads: CSAGQGRNQPQHF. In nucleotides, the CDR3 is TGCAGCGCGGGACAGGGGCGCAATCAGCCCCAGCATTTT.

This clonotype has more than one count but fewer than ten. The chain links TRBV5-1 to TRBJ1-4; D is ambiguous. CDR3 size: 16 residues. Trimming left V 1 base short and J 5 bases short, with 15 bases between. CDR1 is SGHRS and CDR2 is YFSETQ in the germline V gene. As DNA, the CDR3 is TGCGCCAGCAGCTTGTTTGCGGCAGAGCGGAATGAAAAACTGTTTTTT. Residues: CASSLFAAERNEKLFF.

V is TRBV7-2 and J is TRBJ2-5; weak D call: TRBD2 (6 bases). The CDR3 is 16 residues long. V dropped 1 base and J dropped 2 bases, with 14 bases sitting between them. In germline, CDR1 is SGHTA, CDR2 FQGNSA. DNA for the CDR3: TGTGCCAGCAGCTTAGTGTCAGGGAGGTCTCAAGAGACCCAGTACTTC. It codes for CASSLVSGRSQETQYF.

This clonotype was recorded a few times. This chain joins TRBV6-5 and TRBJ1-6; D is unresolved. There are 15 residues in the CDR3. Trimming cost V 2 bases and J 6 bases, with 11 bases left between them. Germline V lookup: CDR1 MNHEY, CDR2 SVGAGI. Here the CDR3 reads CASSYDTWGNSPLHF. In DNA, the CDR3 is TGTGCCAGCAGTTACGACACATGGGGTAATTCACCCCTCCACTTT.

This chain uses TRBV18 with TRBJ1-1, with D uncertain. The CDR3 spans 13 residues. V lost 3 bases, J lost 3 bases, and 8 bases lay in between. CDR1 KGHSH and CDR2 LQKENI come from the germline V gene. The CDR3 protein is CASSPMTDTEAFF. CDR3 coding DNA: TGTGCCAGCTCACCTATGACGGACACTGAAGCTTTCTTT.

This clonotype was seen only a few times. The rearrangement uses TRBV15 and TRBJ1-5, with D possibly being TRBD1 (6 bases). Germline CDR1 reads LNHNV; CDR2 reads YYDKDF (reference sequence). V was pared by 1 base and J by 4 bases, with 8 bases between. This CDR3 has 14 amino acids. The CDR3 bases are TGTGCCACCAGCAGAGTACAGGGAAATCAGCCCCAGCATTTT. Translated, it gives CATSRVQGNQPQHF.

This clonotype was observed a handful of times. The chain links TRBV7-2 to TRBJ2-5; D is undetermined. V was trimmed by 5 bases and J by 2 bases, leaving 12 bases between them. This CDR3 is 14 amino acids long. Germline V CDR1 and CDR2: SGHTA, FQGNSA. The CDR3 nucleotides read TGTGCCAGCAGCCCCCGCCACAAACAAGAGACCCAGTACTTC. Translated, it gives CASSPRHKQETQYF.

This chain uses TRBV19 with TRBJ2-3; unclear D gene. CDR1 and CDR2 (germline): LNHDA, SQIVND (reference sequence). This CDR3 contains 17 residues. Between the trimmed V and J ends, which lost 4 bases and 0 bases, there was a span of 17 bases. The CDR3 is CASSTTQLVLSTDTQYF. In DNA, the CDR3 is TGTGCCAGTAGTACGACACAGCTAGTACTGAGCACAGATACGCAGTATTTT.

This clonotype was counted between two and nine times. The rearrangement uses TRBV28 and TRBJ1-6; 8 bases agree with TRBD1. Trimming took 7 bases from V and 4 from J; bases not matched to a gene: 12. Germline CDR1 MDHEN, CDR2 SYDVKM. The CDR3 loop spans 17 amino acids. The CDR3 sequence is CASNTPRDRLYNSPLHF. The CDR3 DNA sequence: TGTGCCAGCAACACTCCTAGGGACAGGCTTTATAATTCACCCCTCCACTTT.

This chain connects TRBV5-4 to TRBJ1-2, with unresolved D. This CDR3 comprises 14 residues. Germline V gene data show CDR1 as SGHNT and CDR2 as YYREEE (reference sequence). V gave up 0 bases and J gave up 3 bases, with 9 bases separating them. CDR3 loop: CASSLALGDYGYTF. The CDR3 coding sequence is TGTGCCAGCAGCTTGGCTCTCGGGGACTATGGCTACACCTTC.

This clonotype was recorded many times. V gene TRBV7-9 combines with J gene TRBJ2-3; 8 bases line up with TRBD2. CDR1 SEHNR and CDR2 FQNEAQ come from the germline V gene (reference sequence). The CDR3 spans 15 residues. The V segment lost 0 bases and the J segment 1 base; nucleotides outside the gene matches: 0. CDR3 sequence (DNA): TGTGCCAGCAGCTTAGCGCGGGGGGGCACAGATACGCAGTATTTT. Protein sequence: CASSLARGGTDTQYF. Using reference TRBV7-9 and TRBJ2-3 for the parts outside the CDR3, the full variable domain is DTGVSQNPRHKITKRGQNVTFRCDPISEHNRLYWYRQTLGQGPEFLTYFQNEAQLEKSRLLSDRFSAERPKGSFSTLEIQRTEQGDSAMYLCASSLARGGTDTQYFGPGTRLTVL.

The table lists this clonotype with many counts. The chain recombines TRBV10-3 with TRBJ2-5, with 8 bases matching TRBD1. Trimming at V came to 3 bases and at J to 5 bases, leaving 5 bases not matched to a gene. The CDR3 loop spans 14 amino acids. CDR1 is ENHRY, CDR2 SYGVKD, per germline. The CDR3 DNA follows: TGTGCCATCAGTGACACGACAGGGGCGGAGACCCAGTACTTC. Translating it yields CAISDTTGAETQYF.

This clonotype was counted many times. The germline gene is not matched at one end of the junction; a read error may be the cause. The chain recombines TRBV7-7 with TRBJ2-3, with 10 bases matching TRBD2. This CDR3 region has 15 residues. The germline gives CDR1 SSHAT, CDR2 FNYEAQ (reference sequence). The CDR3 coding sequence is TGTGCTAGCAGCTTGGGACTAGCGAGCACAGATACGCAGTATTTT. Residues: CASSLGLASTDTQYF.

The CDR3: CASSTGTRQETQYF. The CDR3, as DNA: TGTGCCAGCAGCACCGGGACTAGACAAGAGACCCAGTACTTC. The chain is built from TRBV5-4 and TRBJ2-5; TRBD2 aligns across 8 bases. The CDR3 contains 14 residues. With V trimmed by 4 bases and J by 2 bases, 4 bases remained unmatched. Germline V lookup: CDR1 SGHNT, CDR2 YYREEE (reference sequence).

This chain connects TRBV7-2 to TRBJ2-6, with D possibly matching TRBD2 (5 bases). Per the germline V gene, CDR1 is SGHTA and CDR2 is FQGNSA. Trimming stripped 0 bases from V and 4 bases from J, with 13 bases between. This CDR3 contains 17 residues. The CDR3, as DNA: TGTGCCAGCAGCTTAGCGAGGGAGTCTTCGGGGGCCAACGTCCTGACTTTC. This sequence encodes CASSLARESSGANVLTF. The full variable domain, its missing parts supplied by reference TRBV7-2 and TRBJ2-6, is GAGVSQSPSNKVTEKGKDVELRCDPISGHTALYWYRQSLGQGLEFLIYFQGNSAPDKSGLPSDRFSAERTGGSVSTLTIQRTQQEDSAVYLCASSLARESSGANVLTFGAGSRLTVL.

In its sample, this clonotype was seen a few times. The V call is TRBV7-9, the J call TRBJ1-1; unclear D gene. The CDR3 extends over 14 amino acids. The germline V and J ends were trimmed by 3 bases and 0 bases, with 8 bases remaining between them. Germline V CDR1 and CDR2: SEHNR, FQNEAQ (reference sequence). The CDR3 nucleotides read TGTGCCAGCAGCTTGACGCAGATGAACACTGAAGCTTTCTTT. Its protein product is CASSLTQMNTEAFF.